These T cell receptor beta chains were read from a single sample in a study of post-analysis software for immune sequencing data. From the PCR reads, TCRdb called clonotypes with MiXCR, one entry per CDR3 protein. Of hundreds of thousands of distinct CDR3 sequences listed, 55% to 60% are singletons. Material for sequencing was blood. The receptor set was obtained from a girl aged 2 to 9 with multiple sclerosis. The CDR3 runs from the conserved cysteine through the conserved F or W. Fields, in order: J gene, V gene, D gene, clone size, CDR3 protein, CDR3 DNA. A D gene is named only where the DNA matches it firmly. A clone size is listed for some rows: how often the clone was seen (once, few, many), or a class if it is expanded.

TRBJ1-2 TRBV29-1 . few CSDNYGYTF TGCAGCGACAACTATGGCTACACCTTC
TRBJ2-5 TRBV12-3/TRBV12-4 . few CASSLFGGEKTQYF TGTGCCAGCAGTTTATTCGGGGGAGAGAAGACCCAGTACTTC
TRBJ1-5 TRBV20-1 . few CSASEEPQINQPQHF TGCAGTGCTAGTGAGGAACCCCAGATCAATCAGCCCCAGCATTTT
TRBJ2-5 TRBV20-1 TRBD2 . CSARDPNPIISGQETQYF TGCAGTGCTAGAGATCCCAACCCGATCATTAGCGGGCAAGAGACCCAGTACTTC
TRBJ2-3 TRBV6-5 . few CASSYFGLITDTQYF TGTGCCAGCAGTTACTTCGGGCTAATCACAGATACGCAGTATTTT
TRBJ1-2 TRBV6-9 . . CASSYPPGRGYGYTF TGTGCCAGCAGTTATCCCCCGGGGAGGGGCTATGGCTACACCTTC
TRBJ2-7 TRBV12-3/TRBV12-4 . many CASSLGDYEQYF TGTGCCAGCAGCTTAGGGGATTACGAGCAGTACTTC
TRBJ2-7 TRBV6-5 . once CASRRQSHYEQYF TGTGCCAGCAGACGACAGTCCCACTACGAGCAGTACTTC
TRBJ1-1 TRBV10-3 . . CAISGDPASMNTEAFF TGTGCCATCAGTGGGGACCCGGCCTCGATGAACACTGAAGCTTTCTTT
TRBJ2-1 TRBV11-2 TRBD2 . CASSLVTVTSGRALQFF TGTGCCAGCAGCTTAGTCACGGTGACTAGCGGGAGGGCCCTTCAGTTCTTC
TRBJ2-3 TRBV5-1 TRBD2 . CASSSQEAGGSTDTQYF TGCGCCAGCAGCTCCCAAGAAGCGGGAGGAAGCACAGATACGCAGTATTTT
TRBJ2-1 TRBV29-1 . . CSVSPRGQEQFF TGCAGCGTTAGTCCCCGGGGGCAGGAGCAGTTCTTC
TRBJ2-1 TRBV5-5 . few CASSPQSGYNEQFF TGTGCCAGCAGCCCCCAGTCCGGCTACAATGAGCAGTTCTTC
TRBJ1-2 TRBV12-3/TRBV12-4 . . CASSLAPLGGYTF TGTGCCAGCAGTTTAGCGCCATTAGGGGGCTACACCTTC
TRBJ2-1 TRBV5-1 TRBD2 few CASSLMAGDTNEQFF TGCGCCAGCAGCTTGATGGCGGGAGATACGAATGAGCAGTTCTTC
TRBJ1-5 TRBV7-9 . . CASSSGREGLSEPQHF TGTGCCAGCAGCTCGGGCCGGGAGGGCCTTTCAGAGCCCCAGCATTTT
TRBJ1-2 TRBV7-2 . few CASSHGGVGAALGYTF TGTGCCAGCAGCCACGGCGGGGTAGGCGCTGCACTTGGCTACACCTTC
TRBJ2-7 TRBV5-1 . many CASSLVGKPEQYF TGCGCCAGCAGCTTGGTGGGTAAGCCCGAGCAGTACTTC
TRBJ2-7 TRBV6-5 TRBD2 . CASSYSTSGRYYEQYF TGTGCCAGCAGTTACTCAACTAGCGGGAGGTACTACGAGCAGTACTTC
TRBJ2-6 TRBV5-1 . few CASSPLTDLSGANVLTF TGCGCCAGCAGCCCGCTGACAGACCTCTCTGGGGCCAACGTCCTGACTTTC
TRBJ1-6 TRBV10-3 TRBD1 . CAIRETGANSPLHF TGTGCCATCAGAGAGACAGGGGCTAATTCACCCCTCCACTTT
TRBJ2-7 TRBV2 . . CASSAGKGIYEQYF TGTGCCAGCAGTGCAGGGAAGGGGATCTACGAGCAGTACTTC
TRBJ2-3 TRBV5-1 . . CAGSLTARTSTDTQYF TGCGCCGGCAGCTTGACGGCCAGGACTAGCACAGATACGCAGTATTTT
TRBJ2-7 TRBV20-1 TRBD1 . CSALLGQGRPYEQYF TGCAGTGCTCTTCTGGGACAGGGGCGCCCCTACGAGCAGTACTTC
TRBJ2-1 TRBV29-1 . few CSVPATEGPTYNEQFF TGCAGCGTTCCTGCGACGGAGGGACCGACCTACAATGAGCAGTTCTTC
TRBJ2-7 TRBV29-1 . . CSVERGQNAYEQYF TGCAGCGTTGAACGGGGGCAGAACGCCTACGAGCAGTACTTC
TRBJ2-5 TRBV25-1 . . CASSEGPGLRETQYF TGTGCCAGCAGTGAAGGGCCAGGCTTAAGGGAGACCCAGTACTTC
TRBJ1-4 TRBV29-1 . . CSVEDDSYGQGNEKLFF TGCAGCGTTGAAGATGATTCGTATGGGCAGGGGAATGAAAAACTGTTTTTT
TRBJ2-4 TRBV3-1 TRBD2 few CASRAGLAEGFTAQYF TGTGCCAGCAGGGCAGGACTAGCGGAGGGATTTACGGCGCAGTACTTC
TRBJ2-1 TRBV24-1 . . CATSDPTGSSYNEQFF TGTGCCACCAGTGACCCAACAGGGAGCTCCTACAATGAGCAGTTCTTC
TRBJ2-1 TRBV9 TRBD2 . CASNPGGSSYNEQFF TGTGCCAGCAACCCCGGGGGGAGCTCCTACAATGAGCAGTTCTTC
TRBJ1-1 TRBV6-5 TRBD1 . CANSYSGGGHAFF TGTGCCAACAGTTACTCAGGGGGAGGGCATGCTTTCTTT
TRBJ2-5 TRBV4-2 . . CASSQRLSGSQYF TGTGCCAGCAGCCAAAGGCTGTCAGGGTCCCAGTACTTC
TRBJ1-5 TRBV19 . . CASSRALASHQPQHF TGTGCCAGTAGCCGGGCCTTGGCTAGCCATCAGCCCCAGCATTTT
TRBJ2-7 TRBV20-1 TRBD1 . CSVSVRTGVSYEQYF TGCAGCGTTTCCGTCAGGACAGGGGTCTCCTACGAGCAGTACTTC
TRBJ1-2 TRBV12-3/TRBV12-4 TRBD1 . CASRSTGEHDGYTF TGTGCCAGCAGGTCGACAGGGGAGCACGATGGCTACACCTTC
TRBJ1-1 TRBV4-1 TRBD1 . CASSQGGQAGREAFF TGCGCCAGCAGCCAAGGGGGACAGGCTGGGAGAGAAGCTTTCTTT
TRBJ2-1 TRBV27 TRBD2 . CASSPSTGGPRNEQFF TGTGCCAGCAGTCCCTCTACGGGAGGGCCCAGGAATGAGCAGTTCTTC
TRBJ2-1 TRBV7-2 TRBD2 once CASSLVGGNTPSYNEQFF TGTGCCAGCAGCTTAGTGGGGGGGAACACACCCTCCTACAATGAGCAGTTCTTC
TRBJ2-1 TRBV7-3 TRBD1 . CASSLTGSGGEQFF TGTGCCAGCAGCTTAACGGGCTCAGGGGGTGAGCAGTTCTTC
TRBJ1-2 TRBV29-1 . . CSVDSVTSYGYTF TGCAGCGTTGACAGTGTCACCTCATATGGCTACACCTTC
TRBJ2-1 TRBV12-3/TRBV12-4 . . CASSFTNPAYNEQFF TGTGCCAGCAGTTTCACCAATCCGGCTTACAATGAGCAGTTCTTC
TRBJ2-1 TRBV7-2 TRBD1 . CASSFQPPGTGTNEQFF TGTGCCAGCAGTTTCCAACCCCCCGGGACAGGGACTAATGAGCAGTTCTTC
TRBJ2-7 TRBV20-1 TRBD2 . CSASYRLAGDEQYF TGCAGTGCTAGCTATAGGCTAGCGGGAGACGAGCAGTACTTC
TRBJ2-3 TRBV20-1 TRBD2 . CSARDWGLAGDSRTDTQYF TGCAGTGCTAGAGATTGGGGACTAGCGGGGGACTCCCGCACAGATACGCAGTATTTT
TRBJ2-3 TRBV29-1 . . CSVDLYLHTDTQYF TGCAGCGTTGATTTGTACCTCCACACAGATACGCAGTATTTT
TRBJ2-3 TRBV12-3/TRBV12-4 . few CASGWGTDTQYF TGTGCCAGCGGGTGGGGCACAGATACGCAGTATTTT